These T cell receptor beta chains were read from a single sample in a study of blood T cell repertoires in COVID-19. Data came from immunoSEQ multiplex PCR; TCRdb stores just in-frame clones and leaves some out. Among 250,000 to 400,000 clones listed, roughly 90% were seen once. The material sequenced was PBMCs or T cells enriched from blood (not recorded which). The receptor source for this set is a man in his sixties who had recovered from COVID-19. CDR3s include the opening cysteine and the closing phenylalanine or tryptophan. Each record gives: D gene, clone size, V gene, J gene, CDR3 DNA, CDR3 protein. A D gene is named only where the DNA matches it firmly. Part of the rows lack a size; the others show once, few, many or a class for expanded clones.

>TRBD2|-|TRBV11-2|TRBJ2-2
TGTGCCAGCAGTTTCGGACTAGCGGGAGCCACCGGGGAGCTGTTTTTT
CASSFGLAGATGELFF
>-|-|TRBV18|TRBJ1-1
TGTGCCAGCTCACCAGTAACGGCGGGGACTGAAGCTTTCTTT
CASSPVTAGTEAFF
>TRBD1|few|TRBV24-1|TRBJ1-5
TGTGCCACCAGTGACAGACAGGGGACTCAGCCCCAGCATTTT
CATSDRQGTQPQHF
>-|few|TRBV28|TRBJ2-7
TGTGCCAGCAGTTTCGTCAGGGGCGGCGACGAGCAGTACTTC
CASSFVRGGDEQYF
>-|once|TRBV27|TRBJ1-5
TGTGCCAGCAGTCCGATACAGGGAAGGGCTACCAATCAGCCCCAGCATTTT
CASSPIQGRATNQPQHF
>TRBD1|-|TRBV3-1/TRBV3-2|TRBJ1-2
TGTGCCAGCAGCCAACCTACGACAGGGGGCGATCGTGGCTACACCTTC
CASSQPTTGGDRGYTF
>TRBD2|-|TRBV18|TRBJ2-7
TGTGCCAGCTCCCGCACTAGCGACGGGAAGATGGAGCAGTACTTC
CASSRTSDGKMEQYF
>-|-|TRBV7-8|TRBJ2-7
TGTGCCAGCAGCTTATTAATCGGTCTAGCCGCACCCGAGCAGTACTTC
CASSLLIGLAAPEQYF
>TRBD2|-|TRBV9|TRBJ2-1
TGTGCCAGCAGCCCCAGTGTCAGCGGGAGGGCTCTTGAGCAGTTCTTC
CASSPSVSGRALEQFF
>-|-|TRBV16|TRBJ1-5
TGTGCCAGCAGTAGAGATAGCAATCAGCCCCAGCATTTT
CASSRDSNQPQHF
>TRBD2|-|TRBV12-5|TRBJ2-1
TGTGCCAGCGGGAGTACTTACAATGAGCAGTTCTTC
CASGSTYNEQFF
>-|few|TRBV5-6|TRBJ1-4
TGTGCCAGCAGCTCCCAGCGGAATCGTCCTAATGAAAAACTGTTTTTT
CASSSQRNRPNEKLFF
>-|-|TRBV19|TRBJ1-1
TGTGCCAGTAGTACTCCCCTGACGGGGACTGAAGCTTTCTTT
CASSTPLTGTEAFF
>-|-|TRBV29-1|TRBJ2-1
TGCAGCGTTGTGTTCGGGAGCTCCTACAATGAGCAGTTCTTC
CSVVFGSSYNEQFF
>-|-|TRBV5-8|TRBJ2-1
TGTGCCAGCAGCTTAGCGGGACATACATACAATGAGCAGTTCTTC
CASSLAGHTYNEQFF
>-|-|TRBV28|TRBJ1-5
TGTGCCAGCTATTCGGTAACAGAACTTTATAGCAATCAGCCCCAGCATTTT
CASYSVTELYSNQPQHF
>-|-|TRBV16|TRBJ2-4
TGTGCCAGCAGCCCCGGGGCGGGGTTGGCCAAAAACATTCAGTACTTC
CASSPGAGLAKNIQYF
>TRBD1|-|TRBV11-2|TRBJ2-7
TGTGCCAGCAGCCATGTACCGGGACAGGGACCCTACGAGCAGTACTTC
CASSHVPGQGPYEQYF
>TRBD1|-|TRBV18|TRBJ1-1
TGTGCCAGCTCACCACCGCAGACAGGGTTGGGATATTCGACTGAAGCTTTCTTT
CASSPPQTGLGYSTEAFF
>TRBD2|-|TRBV4-1|TRBJ2-1
TGCGCCAGCAGCCGGACCGACGCGGGGGATGAGCAGTTCTTC
CASSRTDAGDEQFF
>-|few|TRBV24-1|TRBJ2-2
TGTGCCACCAGTGATTTTCGGCAGGGTGCCGGGGAGCTGTTTTTT
CATSDFRQGAGELFF
>-|-|TRBV19|TRBJ2-1
TGTGCCAGTAGTCCCCGGGTGGCGGGTATAAACAATGAGCAGTTCTTC
CASSPRVAGINNEQFF
>-|-|TRBV3-1/TRBV3-2|TRBJ1-6
TGTGCCAGCAGCCGCACAGGCCATACGAAAGCGTATAATTCACCCCTCCACTTT
CASSRTGHTKAYNSPLHF
>TRBD2|-|TRBV7-2|TRBJ2-5
TGTGCCAGCAGCCCGCGGGGACTAGCGGGAGAAACCCAGTACTTC
CASSPRGLAGETQYF
>-|-|TRBV5-1|TRBJ2-2
TGCGCCAGCAGCCCCCCGACCAGGGTGGTCACCGGGGAGCTGTTTTTT
CASSPPTRVVTGELFF
>-|-|TRBV27|TRBJ2-7
TGTGCCAGCAGTTTTAAACAGGGCGGACTCTCCTACGAGCAGTACTTC
CASSFKQGGLSYEQYF
>TRBD2|-|TRBV9|TRBJ2-1
TGTGCCAGCAGTTTTTTAGCGGGAGGCTACAATGAGCAGTTCTTC
CASSFLAGGYNEQFF
>-|-|TRBV19|TRBJ2-7
TGTGCCAGTAGTATCGCGGACACCGGTACCTACGAGCAGTACTTC
CASSIADTGTYEQYF
>-|-|TRBV5-1|TRBJ1-1
TGCGCCAGCAGCTTCCTGGGAGGGGGCACTGAAGCTTTCTTT
CASSFLGGGTEAFF
>TRBD2|-|TRBV24-1|TRBJ2-2
TGTGCCACCAGTGATTTTTCACTAGCGGGAGGTTTTGGCGGGGAGCTGTTTTTT
CATSDFSLAGGFGGELFF
>TRBD2|-|TRBV5-1|TRBJ2-5
TGCGCCAGCAGCTTGTCGACTAGCGGGAGCGGGGAGACCCAGTACTTC
CASSLSTSGSGETQYF
>-|-|TRBV24-1|TRBJ1-3
TGTGCCACCAGTCCGGGGAAAGAAGGAGCCGGAAACACCATATATTTT
CATSPGKEGAGNTIYF
>-|-|TRBV21-1|TRBJ2-7
TGTGCCAGCAGCCCCCCTGGGGGGGCCGACCTTACCGAGCAGTACTTC
CASSPPGGADLTEQYF